The 17 T cell receptor beta chains presented below share a single source sample, sequenced in a study of cytomegalovirus exposure and HLA in healthy donors. The data were produced by immunoSEQ multiplex PCR, yet TCRdb's version contains in-frame clones alone and is incomplete. The table lists about 150,000 clones, roughly nine tenths of them singletons. The sequencing sample was made of PBMCs. Every receptor here comes from a woman younger than 35 in good health and CMV-seropositive.

V gene TRBV28 combines with J gene TRBJ2-2; 9 bases match TRBD2. Germline V gene lookup returns CDR1 MDHEN and CDR2 SYDVKM. There are 14 residues in the CDR3. The J segment lost 7 bases and the V segment lost 2 bases, leaving 2 bases of the junction unmatched. The CDR3 coding sequence is TGTGCCAGCAGTTTACTAGCGGGAAACGGGGAGCTGTTTTTT. It codes for CASSLLAGNGELFF.

The V and J genes are TRBV6-5 and TRBJ2-1; possibly TRBD1 for D (6 bases). V lost 6 bases to trimming and J lost 8 bases, with 11 bases between them. The CDR3 spans 12 residues. Germline V gives CDR1 MNHEY, CDR2 SVGAGI. CDR3 DNA sequence: TGTGCCAGCAGGCAGGGGTACGATGAGCAGTTCTTC. This gives the protein CASRQGYDEQFF.

The chain employs TRBV6-1 and TRBJ1-1; 9 nucleotides line up with TRBD1. This CDR3 has 13 amino acids. The V gene end was trimmed by 4 bases and the J gene end by 8 bases; junction bases not matched to a gene: 5. In germline, CDR1 is MNHNS, CDR2 SASEGT. The chain's CDR3 is CASSADRGGEAFF. The CDR3 DNA follows: TGTGCCAGCAGTGCCGACAGGGGGGGCGAAGCTTTCTTT.

V gene TRBV5-6 combines with J gene TRBJ2-1; TRBD2 matches at 7 bases. Germline lookup yields CDR1 SGHDT and CDR2 YYEEEE. V dropped 4 bases and J dropped 7; count of bases not matched to a gene: 2. This CDR3 is 12 amino acids long. CDR3 sequence (DNA): TGTGCCAGCAGCCAGGGACTAAATGAGCAGTTCTTC. This gives the protein CASSQGLNEQFF.

This clone came up a few times. The rearrangement links TRBV4-3 to TRBJ2-6; unclear D gene. The CDR3 runs 16 residues. V was trimmed by 1 base and J by 2 bases, leaving 9 bases between them. Germline V gene sequence: CDR1 LGHNA, CDR2 YSLEER. This CDR3 is CASSQGAATGANVLTF. CDR3 nucleotide sequence: TGCGCCAGCAGCCAAGGGGCCGCCACTGGGGCCAACGTCCTGACTTTC.

The J gene is TRBJ2-1, the V gene TRBV11-3; TRBD2 is a possible D gene (6 bases). Trimming stripped 5 bases from V and 8 bases from J, with 7 bases between. This CDR3 has 11 amino acids. Per the germline V gene, CDR1 is SGHNT and CDR2 is YENEEA. In nucleotides, the CDR3 is TGTGCCAGCAGCCCTAGCGATGAGCAGTTCTTC. Protein product: CASSPSDEQFF.

The J gene is TRBJ1-2, the V gene TRBV28; D is undetermined. Germline-derived CDR1 and CDR2 are MDHEN and SYDVKM. V shed 3 bases and J shed 0 bases, with 8 bases lying between them. There are 14 residues in the CDR3. In nucleotides, the CDR3 is TGTGCCAGCAGTTTTAGCCCAGCTAACTATGGCTACACCTTC. This gives the protein CASSFSPANYGYTF.

This clone came up many times. The rearrangement joins TRBV6-5 to TRBJ1-2; D gene ambiguous. Germline V gene lookup returns CDR1 MNHEY and CDR2 SVGAGI. The CDR3 is 14 amino acids. Between the trimmed V and J ends, which lost 3 bases and 6 bases, there was a span of 14 bases. CDR3 region: CASSYDTRFNGYTF. The CDR3 DNA reads TGTGCCAGCAGTTATGACACTCGGTTCAATGGCTACACCTTC.

V and J are TRBV5-1 and TRBJ2-7, with D perhaps matching TRBD2 (6 bases). The CDR3 has 12 residues. Germline V gene data show CDR1 as SGHRS and CDR2 as YFSETQ. Trimming pared 4 bases from V and 3 bases from J, leaving 8 bases between. The DNA of the CDR3 is TGCGCCAGCAGCCCGACTAGCTACGAGCAGTACTTC. This gives the protein CASSPTSYEQYF.

This chain links TRBV18 with TRBJ1-2, with D unresolved. Germline CDR1 KGHSH, CDR2 LQKENI. V was shortened by 6 bases and J by 0 bases, with 14 bases between the two germline ends. CDR3 length equals 15 residues. This CDR3 reads CASSPGREANYGYTF. The DNA for the CDR3 is TGTGCCAGCTCCCCTGGACGGGAAGCTAACTATGGCTACACCTTC.

This clone was detected once. The chain's CDR3 is CASSAYGDSLYSNQPQHF. In DNA, the CDR3 is TGTGCCAGCAGTGCTTATGGGGACAGCCTGTATAGCAATCAGCCCCAGCATTTT. The J gene is TRBJ1-5, the V gene TRBV6-1; 7 bases are a match to TRBD1. The J segment lost 0 bases and the V segment lost 4 bases, leaving 12 bases of the junction unmatched. CDR3 size: 18 residues. Germline lookup yields CDR1 MNHNS and CDR2 SASEGT.

This clone was seen only once. The rearrangement links TRBV6-1 to TRBJ2-1; 11 bases line up with TRBD2. From germline, CDR1 is MNHNS and CDR2 SASEGT. With 3 bases clipped from V and 3 bases from J, the junction kept 1 base outside the gene matches. CDR3 length: 15 amino acids. The CDR3 DNA sequence: TGTGCCAGCAGTGAGACTAGCGGGGACTACAATGAGCAGTTCTTC. Its protein is CASSETSGDYNEQFF.

The J gene is TRBJ2-3, the V gene TRBV19; 7 nucleotides agree with TRBD1. The CDR3 totals 14 residues. V gave up 1 base and J gave up 4 bases; unmatched junction bases: 2. Germline V lookup: CDR1 LNHDA, CDR2 SQIVND (reference sequence). The CDR3 DNA is TGTGCCAGTAGTATAGGACAGGGTGCAGATACGCAGTATTTT. As protein: CASSIGQGADTQYF. Based on the CDR3 plus reference TRBV19 and TRBJ2-3, the full variable domain is DGGITQSPKYLFRKEGQNVTLSCEQNLNHDAMYWYRQDPGQGLRLIYYSQIVNDFQKGDIAEGYSVSREKKESFPLTVTSAQKNPTAFYLCASSIGQGADTQYFGPGTRLTVL.

The chain combines TRBV27 with TRBJ2-1, with 7 bases lining up with TRBD1. Trimming took 6 bases from V and 2 from J; bases not matched to a gene: 1. From germline, CDR1 is MNHEY and CDR2 SMNVEV (reference sequence). The CDR3 sequence is 13 residues long. The CDR3 DNA reads TGTGCCAGCAGGCAGGGGGCCTACAATGAGCAGTTCTTC. Its protein product is CASRQGAYNEQFF.

This chain uses TRBV5-1 with TRBJ2-1, with D possibly being TRBD2 (6 bases). The V end lost 1 base, the J end lost 5 bases, and 13 bases lay between the germline ends. The germline V gene encodes CDR1 SGHRS and CDR2 YFSETQ. CDR3 length: 15 amino acids. CDR3 coding DNA: TGCGCCAGCAGCTTGCCCAGCGGGCAAAACAATGAGCAGTTCTTC. Its translation is CASSLPSGQNNEQFF.

This sequence joins TRBV27 and TRBJ2-7; a possible D gene is TRBD2 (6 bases). CDR3 length: 14 amino acids. V lost 2 bases and J 5 bases, leaving 13 bases between the germline ends. Germline assignment: CDR1 MNHEY and CDR2 SMNVEV (reference sequence). The chain's CDR3 is CASSLAGRLDEQYF. In DNA, the CDR3 is TGTGCCAGCAGTTTAGCGGGAAGGTTAGACGAGCAGTACTTC.

The chain has TRBV27 and TRBJ2-5; D call uncertain. There are 13 residues in the CDR3. Germline V gene sequence: CDR1 MNHEY, CDR2 SMNVEV (reference sequence). V was pared by 6 bases and J by 4 bases, with 12 bases between. The CDR3 nucleotides read TGTGCCAGCAGCCCTACGATGAGAGAGACCCAGTACTTC. This gives the protein CASSPTMRETQYF.